These 27 T cell receptor beta chains share one sample of origin, sequenced in a study of blood T cell repertoires in COVID-19. The table came from immunoSEQ multiplex PCR; TCRdb's copy has only in-frame clones and leaves some out. Here the sample spans tens of thousands of clones, 65% to 90% being singletons. Sequencing was performed on peripheral blood. The receptors were sampled from a woman aged 60-75 years with acute or convalescent COVID-19.

The sample holds one count of this clone. The gene calls are TRBV15 and TRBJ1-3, with unresolved D. Germline V gene lookup returns CDR1 LNHNV and CDR2 YYDKDF (reference sequence). The CDR3 loop spans 15 amino acids. V was shortened by 0 bases and J by 7 bases, with 13 bases between the two germline ends. CDR3 residues: CATSRDLLLENTIYF. CDR3 DNA: TGTGCCACCAGCAGAGACCTTTTACTGGAGAACACCATATATTTT.

The genes are TRBV6-1 and TRBJ2-7, with D perhaps matching TRBD1 (6 bases). CDR3 length equals 16 residues. V was cut by 3 bases and J by 0 bases, with 15 bases left in between. Germline-derived CDR1 and CDR2 are MNHNS and SASEGT. The DNA for the CDR3 is TGTGCCAGCAGTGAGGCTAGGACAGTGAGCTCCTACGAGCAGTACTTC. Translating gives CASSEARTVSSYEQYF.

This clone was seen a handful of times. CDR3 nucleotides: TGTGCCAGCAGCGCGACTAGCGGGGGTACGTACTCCTACGAGCAGTACTTC. Translation: CASSATSGGTYSYEQYF. The gene calls are TRBV7-9 and TRBJ2-7; 12 bases are a match to TRBD2. The CDR3 length is 17 residues. CDR1 SEHNR and CDR2 FQNEAQ come from the germline V gene (reference sequence). V shed 5 bases, J shed 0 bases, and the junction held 8 bases outside the gene matches.

The chain has TRBV5-8 and TRBJ1-2; maybe TRBD1 (5 bases). Germline V CDR1 and CDR2: SGHTS, YDEGEE. The CDR3 covers 16 residues. V lost 4 bases and J lost 2, with 18 bases in between. The chain's CDR3 is CASSPLGGRVNYGYTF. The CDR3 DNA reads as TGTGCCAGCAGCCCCCTGGGGGGTCGAGTAAACTATGGCTACACCTTC. Filled out from reference TRBV5-8 and TRBJ1-2, the complete variable domain reads EAGVTQSPTHLIKTRGQQATLRCSPISGHTSVYWYQQALGLGLQFLLWYDEGEERNRGNFPPRFSGRQFPNYSSELNVNALELEDSALYLCASSPLGGRVNYGYTFGSGTRLTVV.

This chain links TRBV5-1 with TRBJ1-1; TRBD1 matches at 8 bases. The ends lost 0 bases at V and 3 bases at J; junction bases unmatched: 7. This CDR3 comprises 16 residues. The germline CDR1 and CDR2 sequences are SGHRS and YFSETQ. CDR3 amino acids: CASSLDPAGGHTEAFF. CDR3 nucleotide sequence: TGCGCCAGCAGCTTGGATCCGGCAGGGGGCCACACTGAAGCTTTCTTT.

The rearrangement links TRBV24-1 to TRBJ1-4; 8 bases line up with TRBD1. The CDR3 length is 18 residues. The ends lost 4 bases at V and 8 bases at J; junction bases unmatched: 17. Germline V lookup: CDR1 KGHDR, CDR2 SFDVKD. The DNA for the CDR3 is TGTGCCACCAGTGAAGCTCGACAGGGGTCAGGTCTACGGGAAAAACTGTTTTTT. Its protein product is CATSEARQGSGLREKLFF.

This chain joins TRBV2 and TRBJ2-7; the D gene is possibly TRBD2 (6 bases). V shed 6 bases and J shed 2 bases, with 14 bases lying between them. The CDR3 sequence is 14 residues long. Germline V gene lookup returns CDR1 SNHLY and CDR2 FYNNEI. This CDR3 is CASSSGSVPYEQYF. CDR3 DNA sequence: TGTGCCAGCAGCTCCGGGAGCGTTCCCTACGAGCAGTACTTC.

This chain uses TRBV10-3 with TRBJ1-5, with a possible D match to TRBD1 (6 bases). Trimming took off 11 bases at V and 3 bases at J, with 14 bases between the two ends. CDR1 is ENHRY and CDR2 is SYGVKD in the germline V gene. CDR3 length: 13 residues. The chain's CDR3 is CAAFRDNNQPQHF. The CDR3 DNA is TGTGCCGCATTCCGGGACAACAATCAGCCCCAGCATTTT.

The table lists this clone with a few counts. This sequence joins TRBV7-3 and TRBJ2-7; TRBD1 matches at 8 bases. J was trimmed by 5 bases and V by 6 bases; bases with no gene match: 9. Germline CDR1 SGHTA, CDR2 FQGTGA. The length of the CDR3 is 14 residues. Here the CDR3 reads CASSRGTGSNEQYF. As DNA, the CDR3 is TGTGCCAGCAGTCGTGGGACAGGCTCGAACGAGCAGTACTTC.

The rearrangement links TRBV5-6 to TRBJ2-1; D perhaps matches TRBD1 (5 bases). The CDR3 has 12 amino acids. Germline CDR1 and CDR2: SGHDT and YYEEEE. Deletions cut 0 bases from V and 12 bases from J, with 10 bases between. CDR3 DNA sequence: TGTGCCAGCAGCTTGGCGGTAAGGGGGCAGTTCTTC. Translation gives CASSLAVRGQFF.

The chain joins TRBV5-5 to TRBJ2-7; possible D gene TRBD2, 6 bases. Germline lookup yields CDR1 SGHKS and CDR2 YYEKEE (reference sequence). V was cut by 2 bases and J by 3 bases, with 9 bases left in between. CDR3 size: 13 residues. This chain's CDR3 is CASSFVSGYEQYF. The CDR3 nucleotides are TGTGCCAGCAGCTTTGTTAGCGGCTACGAGCAGTACTTC.

This chain links TRBV7-3 with TRBJ1-2; 7 nucleotides match TRBD1. The CDR3 sequence is 13 residues long. J gave up 6 bases and V 5 bases, and 6 bases lay outside the gene matches. CDR1 and CDR2 from the germline V gene are SGHTA and FQGTGA. CDR3 region: CASSEGTDNGYTF. As DNA, the CDR3 is TGTGCCAGCAGCGAGGGGACAGACAATGGCTACACCTTC.

CDR3 DNA sequence: TGTGCCAGCAGTTACGGGTCAGGGGCTGGGGCCAACGTCCTGACTTTC. Protein: CASSYGSGAGANVLTF. The chain couples TRBV6-5 to TRBJ2-6, with D tentatively TRBD1 (6 bases). With 2 bases removed from V and 2 bases from J, the gap between germline ends came to 10 bases. Germline CDR1 and CDR2: MNHEY and SVGAGI. The CDR3 contains 16 residues.

The J gene is TRBJ1-1, the V gene TRBV11-2; D is perhaps TRBD1 (6 bases). CDR1 and CDR2 from the germline V gene are SGHAT and FQNNGV. V was trimmed by 5 bases and J by 2 bases, leaving 15 bases between them. The CDR3 runs to 15 residues. CDR3 in DNA: TGTGCCAGCAGCCCCCGGACAGACTTTAACACTGAAGCTTTCTTT. Its protein product is CASSPRTDFNTEAFF.

V and J are TRBV29-1 and TRBJ2-6; 8 bases map to TRBD2. The CDR3 has 16 amino acids. With 4 bases clipped from V and 2 bases from J, the junction kept 7 bases outside the gene matches. Germline values: CDR1 SQVTM, CDR2 ANQGSEA. In DNA form, the CDR3 reads TGCAGCGTTGGAAGCGGGGGCCTCCCTGGGGCCAACGTCCTGACTTTC. It yields the protein CSVGSGGLPGANVLTF.

The chain uses TRBV30 and TRBJ2-2; D is perhaps TRBD1 (5 bases). Trimming took off 2 bases at V and 4 bases at J, with 11 bases between the two ends. Germline loops: CDR1 GTSNPN, CDR2 SVGIG (reference sequence). The length of the CDR3 is 14 residues. This CDR3 is CAWSIIRGTGELFF. DNA of the CDR3: TGTGCCTGGAGTATTATTAGGGGCACCGGGGAGCTGTTTTTT.

This chain joins TRBV27 and TRBJ1-2; 9 bases fit TRBD1. The CDR3 runs 16 residues. With 3 bases clipped from V and 7 bases from J, the junction kept 12 bases outside the gene matches. CDR1 is MNHEY and CDR2 is SMNVEV in the germline V gene (reference sequence). In DNA, the CDR3 is TGTGCCAGCAGTTTGACCGGGACAGGGAGAGTCTCTGGCTACACCTTC. This sequence encodes CASSLTGTGRVSGYTF.

The V and J genes are TRBV2 and TRBJ1-1, with D uncertain. This CDR3 has 13 residues. The germline V gene encodes CDR1 SNHLY and CDR2 FYNNEI. V was clipped by 6 bases and J by 5 bases, with 13 bases between them. CDR3: CASRAGGRTEAFF. CDR3 DNA sequence: TGTGCCAGCAGAGCAGGAGGGAGAACTGAAGCTTTCTTT.

This clone appeared a few times. The rearrangement links TRBV27 to TRBJ1-5, with D hard to call. The CDR3 contains 13 residues. Germline V CDR1 and CDR2: MNHEY, SMNVEV (reference sequence). Trimming took 3 bases from V and 7 from J, leaving 10 bases between them. Written as DNA, the CDR3 is TGTGCCAGCAGTTTGGTAGACAAACAGCCCCAGCATTTT. This sequence encodes CASSLVDKQPQHF.

The genes are TRBV2 and TRBJ1-1; D remains unclear. The CDR3 covers 14 residues. The germline V gene encodes CDR1 SNHLY and CDR2 FYNNEI. Trimming removed 5 bases from V and 4 bases from J, with 14 bases in between. Here the CDR3 reads CASSPRLGVTEAFF. CDR3 in DNA: TGTGCCAGCAGTCCTAGGCTGGGTGTCACTGAAGCTTTCTTT.

The J gene is TRBJ2-5, the V gene TRBV2; TRBD1 agrees at 9 bases. V was clipped by 6 bases and J by 3 bases; unmatched bases: 5. CDR1 SNHLY and CDR2 FYNNEI come from the germline V gene. This CDR3 spans 14 amino acids. The CDR3 DNA sequence: TGTGCCAGCAGAAGGACAGGGGAAGAAGAGACCCAGTACTTC. Protein sequence: CASRRTGEEETQYF.

The chain recombines TRBV27 with TRBJ2-5; 10 bases align to TRBD1. The CDR3 has 16 residues. Germline assignment: CDR1 MNHEY and CDR2 SMNVEV (reference sequence). J gave up 5 bases and V 1 base, and 7 bases lay outside the gene matches. The chain's CDR3 is CASSLWGQGIEETQYF. DNA of the CDR3: TGTGCCAGCAGTTTATGGGGACAGGGGATAGAGGAGACCCAGTACTTC.

This chain uses TRBV28 with TRBJ1-6, with TRBD1 matching over 8 bases. V shed 6 bases and J 10 bases; nucleotides not matched to a gene: 8. The CDR3 contains 14 residues. CDR1 MDHEN and CDR2 SYDVKM come from the germline V gene. The CDR3 loop reads CASRPGTGGSPLHF. The CDR3 nucleotides are TGTGCCAGCAGGCCCGGGACAGGAGGGTCACCCCTCCACTTT.

The V and J genes are TRBV5-1 and TRBJ2-5; 10 bases are shared with TRBD1. CDR3 length: 14 amino acids. Losses at the gene ends were 2 bases for V and 7 bases for J; bases not matched to a gene: 5. Germline V CDR1 and CDR2: SGHRS, YFSETQ. This CDR3 is CASSFGQGGATQYF. CDR3 in DNA: TGCGCCAGCAGCTTCGGACAGGGGGGTGCGACCCAGTACTTC.

V is TRBV28 and J is TRBJ2-7; D not certain. V dropped 5 bases and J dropped 6 bases, with 11 bases sitting between them. The CDR3 sequence is 12 residues long. Germline-derived CDR1 and CDR2 are MDHEN and SYDVKM. CDR3 residues: CASSRLKSEQYF. CDR3 nucleotides: TGTGCCAGCAGTCGCCTAAAAAGCGAGCAGTACTTC.

This sequence joins TRBV28 and TRBJ1-2; D not certain. The germline V gene encodes CDR1 MDHEN and CDR2 SYDVKM. Trimming cost V 2 bases and J 4 bases, with 14 bases left between them. The CDR3 is 15 residues long. CDR3 protein: CASSLSAVEGYGYTF. The CDR3 DNA sequence: TGTGCCAGCAGTTTAAGCGCGGTGGAGGGCTATGGCTACACCTTC.

This chain uses TRBV11-2 with TRBJ2-5; possible D gene TRBD1, 5 bases. The CDR3 is 16 amino acids. The germline CDR1 and CDR2 sequences are SGHAT and FQNNGV. Deletions cut 3 bases from V and 5 bases from J, with 19 bases between. As DNA, the CDR3 is TGTGCCAGCAGCTTCAGGGAAGGACCGCGTTTGGAGACCCAGTACTTC. This codes for CASSFREGPRLETQYF.